This passage covers 29 T cell receptor beta chains from one sample sequenced in a study of control samples from healthy donors and cancer patients. TCRdb's table, derived via immunoSEQ multiplex PCR, lists solely in-frame clones and lacks some. The repertoire table contains 150,000 to 200,000 clones. The sample taken for sequencing was blood. Receptor source: a woman aged 30 to 39 in good health.

The V call is TRBV3-1 (or the pseudogene TRBV3-2), the J call TRBJ2-2, with TRBD2 identical over 8 bases. CDR1 is LGHDT, CDR2 YNNKEL, per germline (reference sequence). CDR3 length: 17 residues. V dropped 1 base and J dropped 0; count of bases not matched to a gene: 4. The CDR3 is CASSQVERGSNTGELFF. The CDR3 nucleotides are TGTGCCAGCAGCCAAGTAGAGCGGGGGTCGAACACCGGGGAGCTGTTTTTT.

J is TRBJ2-3 and V is TRBV7-9; D possibly corresponds to TRBD1 (6 bases). Trimming removed 4 bases from V and 0 bases from J, with 11 bases in between. This CDR3 spans 15 amino acids. The germline V gene has CDR1 SEHNR and CDR2 FQNEAQ (reference sequence). This CDR3 is CASSSDSSSTDTQYF. CDR3 bases: TGTGCCAGCAGCTCGGACAGCTCTAGCACAGATACGCAGTATTTT.

The rearrangement uses TRBV6-1 and TRBJ2-1, with 8 bases fitting TRBD1. CDR1 is MNHNS, CDR2 SASEGT, per germline. The CDR3 extends over 15 amino acids. The trim removed 3 bases at V and 12 bases at J, leaving 13 bases unmatched. The CDR3 sequence is CASSENPPRGRAQFF. The CDR3 DNA reads TGTGCCAGCAGTGAGAACCCTCCCAGGGGGCGGGCGCAGTTCTTC.

The V gene is TRBV15, the J gene TRBJ2-3, with TRBD1 identical over 8 bases. CDR3 length equals 14 residues. CDR1 and CDR2 (germline): LNHNV, YYDKDF (reference sequence). V was clipped by 4 bases and J by 3 bases; unmatched bases: 3. The CDR3 nucleotides are TGTGCCACCAGCAACGACAGGGGTACAGATACGCAGTATTTT. Protein product: CATSNDRGTDTQYF.

The chain carries TRBV30 and TRBJ2-1, with D perhaps matching TRBD1 or TRBD2 (5 bases each). CDR1 is GTSNPN, CDR2 SVGIG, per germline (reference sequence). CDR3 length equals 14 residues. The ends were cut back, 5 bases at V and 0 bases at J, with 11 bases in the middle. The CDR3 spells CAWRGPSSYNEQFF. The CDR3 bases are TGTGCCTGGCGGGGCCCCAGCTCCTACAATGAGCAGTTCTTC.

The chain employs TRBV4-1 and TRBJ1-4; a weak D match, TRBD1 (5 bases). Germline V gives CDR1 MGHRA, CDR2 YSYEKL. V lost 3 bases to trimming and J lost 8 bases, with 16 bases between them. The CDR3 is 15 residues long. The CDR3 region has the DNA TGCGCCAGCAGCCATGGGTCCGGGACGGACGAAAAACTGTTTTTT. Protein: CASSHGSGTDEKLFF.

The V call is TRBV5-1, the J call TRBJ1-6, with 7 nucleotides matching TRBD1. Germline V gene sequence: CDR1 SGHRS, CDR2 YFSETQ. The CDR3 extends over 16 amino acids. V trimming: 0 bases; J trimming: 4 bases; junction bases outside the gene matches: 4. The CDR3 DNA reads TGCGCCAGCAGCTTGGACAGGGGAGGTTATAATTCACCCCTCCACTTT. This codes for CASSLDRGGYNSPLHF.

The chain joins TRBV4-1 to TRBJ2-3; weak D call: TRBD2 (6 bases). In germline, CDR1 is MGHRA, CDR2 YSYEKL. This CDR3 spans 14 amino acids. Trimming stripped 0 bases from V and 5 bases from J, with 9 bases between. The DNA of the CDR3 is TGCGCCAGCAGCCAAGAACTAGCCCGAGATACGCAGTATTTT. It yields the protein CASSQELARDTQYF.

The chain joins TRBV10-3 to TRBJ1-1; D gene unclear. The germline gives CDR1 ENHRY, CDR2 SYGVKD. This CDR3 is built from 13 residues. Trimming took off 2 bases at V and 0 bases at J, with 4 bases between the two ends. CDR3 coding DNA: TGTGCCATCAGTGAGGGGGTGAACACTGAAGCTTTCTTT. Its translation is CAISEGVNTEAFF.

The CDR3 sequence: CASSQDVSALRSPLHF. CDR3 sequence (DNA): TGTGCCAGCAGCCAAGATGTATCAGCCCTTCGGTCACCCCTCCACTTT. The chain recombines TRBV3-1 (or the pseudogene TRBV3-2) with TRBJ1-6; D unclear. Looked up from germline, CDR1 is LGHDT and CDR2 is YNNKEL (reference sequence). This CDR3 has 16 residues. With 0 bases removed from V and 10 bases from J, the gap between germline ends came to 16 bases.

The chain joins TRBV7-2 to TRBJ1-3, with D possibly being TRBD1 (6 bases). The length of the CDR3 is 16 residues. V was cut by 1 base and J by 0 bases, with 10 bases left in between. CDR1 and CDR2 (germline): SGHTA, FQGNSA. The CDR3 is CASSLGQAASGNTIYF. DNA of the CDR3: TGTGCCAGCAGCTTAGGACAGGCAGCCTCTGGAAACACCATATATTTT.

The chain carries TRBV7-8 and TRBJ1-5; the D gene is possibly TRBD1 (6 bases). CDR1 and CDR2 (germline): SGHVS, FQNEAQ. V lost 1 base, J lost 4 bases, and 11 bases lay in between. The CDR3 contains 15 residues. The CDR3 DNA follows: TGTGCCAGCAGCTTAGGCACAGGGCTGAATCAGCCCCAGCATTTT. Its protein product is CASSLGTGLNQPQHF.

The V call is TRBV28, the J call TRBJ1-4; D remains unclear. CDR3 size: 15 residues. CDR1 and CDR2 (germline): MDHEN, SYDVKM. Trimming pared 6 bases from V and 0 bases from J, leaving 11 bases between. The CDR3 reads CASSRRTSTNEKLFF. CDR3 nucleotides: TGTGCCAGCAGCCGACGGACTTCAACTAATGAAAAACTGTTTTTT. Full variable domain (remainder filled in from reference TRBV28 and TRBJ1-4): DVKVTQSSRYLVKRTGEKVFLECVQDMDHENMFWYRQDPGLGLRLIYFSYDVKMKEKGDIPEGYSVSREKKERFSLILESASTNQTSMYLCASSRRTSTNEKLFFGSGTQLSVL.

The rearrangement uses TRBV4-3 and TRBJ1-3, with TRBD1 matching 7 bases. This CDR3 has 16 residues. Unmatched junction bases numbered 8, after V lost 0 bases and J lost 6 bases. Per germline, CDR1 LGHNA and CDR2 YSLEER. CDR3 protein: CASSQEGRGAINTIYF. In DNA, the CDR3 is TGCGCCAGCAGCCAAGAAGGCAGGGGGGCCATAAACACCATATATTTT.

This chain links TRBV3-1 (or the pseudogene TRBV3-2) with TRBJ2-5; D remains ambiguous. Germline V gene data show CDR1 as LGHDT and CDR2 as YNNKEL (reference sequence). The CDR3 has 13 amino acids. With 4 bases removed from V and 2 bases from J, the gap between germline ends came to 8 bases. CDR3 in amino acids: CASSLARQETQYF. The CDR3 DNA is TGTGCCAGCAGCCTGGCCAGACAAGAGACCCAGTACTTC.

The chain combines TRBV27 with TRBJ1-2; a possible D gene is TRBD1 (5 bases). The V gene's germline CDR1 is MNHEY and CDR2 SMNVEV (reference sequence). This CDR3 region has 13 residues. The ends were cut back, 6 bases at V and 6 bases at J, with 14 bases in the middle. The CDR3 sequence: CASSSRASNGYTF. The CDR3 DNA is TGTGCCAGCAGCTCCAGGGCGAGCAATGGCTACACCTTC.

The V call is TRBV5-1, the J call TRBJ2-1; D is unresolved. This CDR3 is built from 16 residues. Per the germline V gene, CDR1 is SGHRS and CDR2 is YFSETQ. The ends were cut back, 0 bases at V and 1 base at J, with 11 bases in the middle. The CDR3 region is CASSLEAFLSYNEQFF. Here the CDR3 DNA reads TGCGCCAGCAGCTTGGAAGCTTTTCTTTCCTACAATGAGCAGTTCTTC.

The chain employs TRBV27 and TRBJ2-7; 7 bases line up with TRBD1. With 5 bases clipped from V and 3 bases from J, the junction kept 4 bases outside the gene matches. This CDR3 comprises 13 residues. Per germline, CDR1 MNHEY and CDR2 SMNVEV (reference sequence). The CDR3: CASSARDSYEQYF. The CDR3, as DNA: TGTGCCAGCAGTGCCCGGGACAGCTACGAGCAGTACTTC.

The gene calls are TRBV10-3 and TRBJ1-3, with 7 bases matching TRBD1. Germline lookup yields CDR1 ENHRY and CDR2 SYGVKD. Trimming took 6 bases from V and 1 from J; bases not matched to a gene: 12. CDR3 size: 17 residues. Here the CDR3 reads CAIRQSTGLSSGNTIYF. CDR3 nucleotides: TGTGCCATCAGACAATCGACAGGGTTGAGTTCTGGAAACACCATATATTTT.

This chain connects TRBV3-1 (or the pseudogene TRBV3-2) to TRBJ1-4; D gene uncertain. CDR1 is LGHDT, CDR2 YNNKEL, per germline (reference sequence). Trimming removed 2 bases from V and 4 bases from J, with 5 bases in between. The CDR3 sequence is 13 residues long. The CDR3 protein is CASSQSGNEKLFF. The CDR3 DNA reads TGTGCCAGCAGCCAATCTGGTAATGAAAAACTGTTTTTT.

The chain employs TRBV10-2 and TRBJ2-3; 10 nucleotides match TRBD2. The CDR3 length is 19 residues. J was trimmed by 4 bases and V by 3 bases; bases with no gene match: 16. CDR1 and CDR2 (germline): WSHSY, SAAADI. CDR3 loop: CASSDLTLGLADGSDTQYF. The CDR3 nucleotides are TGCGCCAGCAGTGATCTCACTCTTGGACTAGCGGACGGGTCAGATACGCAGTATTTT.

The rearrangement links TRBV5-1 to TRBJ2-5, with D unresolved. The germline V and J ends were trimmed by 0 bases and 5 bases, with 8 bases remaining between them. The CDR3 is 13 residues long. Germline lookup yields CDR1 SGHRS and CDR2 YFSETQ. The CDR3 DNA follows: TGCGCCAGCAGCTTGGGACTGGCGGAGACCCAGTACTTC. Translation gives CASSLGLAETQYF.

The chain links TRBV2 to TRBJ1-4, with TRBD1 matching over 7 bases. There are 14 residues in the CDR3. CDR1 is SNHLY and CDR2 is FYNNEI in the germline V gene. The V and J ends lost 6 bases and 5 bases, in that order; junction bases with no gene match: 6. Here the CDR3 DNA reads TGTGCCAGCAGGTACGGGACAGCCAATGAAAAACTGTTTTTT. Translated: CASRYGTANEKLFF. The entire variable domain, with the rest obtained from reference TRBV2 and TRBJ1-4, is as follows: EPEVTQTPSHQVTQMGQEVILRCVPISNHLYFYWYRQILGQKVEFLVSFYNNEISEKSEIFDDQFSVERPDGSNFTLKIRSTKLEDSAMYFCASRYGTANEKLFFGSGTQLSVL.

V gene TRBV6-5 combines with J gene TRBJ2-5, with a weak D call TRBD2 (5 bases). The V end lost 2 bases, the J end lost 2 bases, and 12 bases lay between the germline ends. Looked up from germline, CDR1 is MNHEY and CDR2 is SVGAGI. The CDR3 length is 15 residues. The CDR3 sequence: CASSYGRMGQETQYF. The CDR3 DNA is TGTGCCAGCAGTTACGGGAGAATGGGACAAGAGACCCAGTACTTC.

The gene calls are TRBV19 and TRBJ1-5; D might be TRBD1 (5 bases). This CDR3 has 15 amino acids. Germline lookup yields CDR1 LNHDA and CDR2 SQIVND (reference sequence). V lost 2 bases and J 0 bases, leaving 8 bases between the germline ends. In nucleotides, the CDR3 is TGTGCCAGTAGTATAATAGGGGATAGCAATCAGCCCCAGCATTTT. Its protein is CASSIIGDSNQPQHF. The entire variable domain, with the rest obtained from reference TRBV19 and TRBJ1-5, is as follows: DGGITQSPKYLFRKEGQNVTLSCEQNLNHDAMYWYRQDPGQGLRLIYYSQIVNDFQKGDIAEGYSVSREKKESFPLTVTSAQKNPTAFYLCASSIIGDSNQPQHFGDGTRLSIL.

The chain combines TRBV12-3 or TRBV12-4 with TRBJ2-5; weak D call: TRBD1 (5 bases). The CDR3 sequence is 12 residues long. Trimming cost V 4 bases and J 4 bases, with 7 bases left between them. CDR3 sequence (DNA): TGTGCCAGCAGTTCCGACAGAGAGACCCAGTACTTC. Translating gives CASSSDRETQYF.

The chain is built from TRBV5-1 and TRBJ2-2, with TRBD2 identical over 9 bases. Germline V lookup: CDR1 SGHRS, CDR2 YFSETQ. The trim removed 2 bases at V and 5 bases at J, leaving 7 bases unmatched. CDR3 length equals 16 residues. The chain's CDR3 is CASSFTAGGRTGELFF. The CDR3 nucleotides read TGCGCCAGCAGCTTTACAGCGGGGGGAAGAACCGGGGAGCTGTTTTTT.

V is TRBV13 and J is TRBJ1-4, with D hard to call. Trimming left V 5 bases short and J 8 bases short, with 9 bases between. The CDR3 length is 12 residues. Per the germline V gene, CDR1 is PRHDT and CDR2 is FYEKMQ (reference sequence). The CDR3 sequence: CASSRVGEKLFF. As DNA, the CDR3 is TGTGCCAGCAGCCGAGTGGGAGAAAAACTGTTTTTT. The complete variable domain, with remaining parts taken from reference TRBV13 and TRBJ1-4, reads AAGVIQSPRHLIKEKRETATLKCYPIPRHDTVYWYQQGPGQDPQFLISFYEKMQSDKGSIPDRFSAQQFSDYHSELNMSSLELGDSALYFCASSRVGEKLFFGSGTQLSVL.

The chain is built from TRBV6-1 and TRBJ1-3; possible D gene TRBD1, 6 bases. The length of the CDR3 is 15 residues. Germline lookup yields CDR1 MNHNS and CDR2 SASEGT. Trimming removed 0 bases from V and 4 bases from J, with 10 bases in between. The CDR3 loop is CASSEAPGHGNTIYF. The CDR3 DNA reads TGTGCCAGCAGTGAAGCCCCGGGACACGGAAACACCATATATTTT.